These 15 T cell receptor beta chains share one sample of origin, sequenced in a study of T-cell reconstitution after alpha-beta-depleted transplantation in children listed by TCRdb under 2016. Library method: PCR. Sequenced using an Illumina HiSeq 2500. To normalize quantification of the TCRbeta repertoire, the TCR libraries were built with molecular barcoding that relied on unique molecular identifiers. The raw public reads went through TCRdb reprocessing: fastp at Q25, MiXCR clone calling, in-frame beta chains kept. All rows with the same CDR3 protein become a single entry with the most common DNA and genes. The sample table contains 400,000 to 550,000 distinct CDR3 sequences; only one count was recorded for roughly a tenth of them. 2% to 2.5% of the sample goes to the ten largest clones. The treatment or condition label of this sample denotes: allogeneic hematopoietic cell transplantation with graft depleted of TCRalphabeta T cells and CD19 B cells.

The material sequenced was PBMCs, taken before TCRalphabeta/CD19-depleted stem cell transplant. Receptors were obtained from a child aged 2-15 years with inherited bone marrow failure, due to receive a stem cell transplant.

In this sample, this clonotype turned up a few times. The CDR3: CAWSVLAGYYEQYF. The DNA of the CDR3 is TGTGCCTGGAGTGTGTTAGCGGGGTATTACGAGCAGTACTTC. The chain carries TRBV30 and TRBJ2-7; 8 nucleotides align to TRBD2. Per the germline V gene, CDR1 is GTSNPN and CDR2 is SVGIG (reference sequence). This CDR3 is built from 14 residues. The ends lost 0 bases at V and 4 bases at J; junction bases unmatched: 5.

Many counts were recorded for this clonotype. V usage is TRBV7-2 and J usage is TRBJ2-7; no clear D gene. The CDR3 runs to 12 residues. The germline CDR1 and CDR2 sequences are SGHTA and FQGNSA. Trimming took off 3 bases at V and 7 bases at J, with 10 bases between the two ends. The DNA for the CDR3 is TGTGCCAGCAGCTTCCTCTCGAGGGAGCAGTACTTC. Translating gives CASSFLSREQYF. Based on the CDR3 plus reference TRBV7-2 and TRBJ2-7, the full variable domain is GAGVSQSPSNKVTEKGKDVELRCDPISGHTALYWYRQSLGQGLEFLIYFQGNSAPDKSGLPSDRFSAERTGGSVSTLTIQRTQQEDSAVYLCASSFLSREQYFGPGTRLTVT.

This clonotype was counted ten times or more. The V and J genes are TRBV4-3 and TRBJ2-2; 9 positions match TRBD2. The CDR3 consists of 16 residues. Germline-derived CDR1 and CDR2 are LGHNA and YSLEER. V trimming: 0 bases; J trimming: 7 bases; junction bases outside the gene matches: 6. The CDR3 reads CASSQDAGGLNGELFF. The CDR3 DNA reads TGCGCCAGCAGCCAAGATGCGGGAGGGCTTAACGGGGAGCTGTTTTTT.

This clonotype was detected ten times or more. The rearrangement joins TRBV11-1 to TRBJ2-1, with 12 bases lining up with TRBD2. The CDR3 sequence is 19 residues long. The junction had 8 bases not matched to a gene; V was cut back by 2 bases and J by 0 bases. The V gene's germline CDR1 is SGHAT and CDR2 FQDESV (reference sequence). CDR3: CASSLNLAGGFRSYNEQFF. The CDR3 region has the DNA TGTGCCAGCAGCTTAAATCTAGCGGGAGGGTTTCGCTCCTACAATGAGCAGTTCTTC. The whole variable domain, filled in from reference TRBV11-1 and TRBJ2-1, reads EAEVAQSPRYKITEKSQAVAFWCDPISGHATLYWYRQILGQGPELLVQFQDESVVDDSQLPKDRFSAERLKGVDSTLKIQPAELGDSAMYLCASSLNLAGGFRSYNEQFFGPGTRLTVL.

This clonotype was seen at least ten times. One junction end does not reproduce the germline sequence, and a read error may be involved. V gene TRBV15 combines with J gene TRBJ2-7, with unresolved D. Germline-derived CDR1 and CDR2 are LNHNV and YYDKDF (reference sequence). CDR3 length equals 14 residues. The CDR3 region is CATSGDRSSYEQYF. The CDR3 DNA reads TGTGCCACCAGCGGAGACCGAAGCTCCTACGAGCAGTACTTC.

In this sample, this clonotype turned up many times. The chain uses TRBV7-2 and TRBJ2-1; possible D gene TRBD2, 6 bases. The CDR3 extends over 17 amino acids. Germline CDR1 is SGHTA and CDR2 is FQGNSA. Trimming shortened V by 1 base and J by 0 bases, and 13 bases separated the two germline ends. This chain's CDR3 is CASSLVGSGDSYNEQFF. The CDR3, as DNA: TGTGCCAGCAGCTTAGTGGGGTCGGGGGACTCCTACAATGAGCAGTTCTTC.

This clonotype was observed many times. The rearrangement uses TRBV11-2 and TRBJ2-2; D is undetermined. Per germline, CDR1 SGHAT and CDR2 FQNNGV. V lost 2 bases, J lost 1 base, and 8 bases lay in between. This CDR3 comprises 15 residues. CDR3 amino acids: CASSLPHGNTGELFF. The CDR3 DNA is TGTGCCAGCAGCTTACCACATGGGAACACCGGGGAGCTGTTTTTT.

Ten or more counts support this clonotype. The rearrangement uses TRBV12-3 or TRBV12-4 and TRBJ2-2; the match to TRBD1 covers 9 bases. Losses at the gene ends were 4 bases for V and 5 bases for J; bases not matched to a gene: 2. The CDR3 spans 14 residues. The CDR3 here is CASSSGQGTGELFF. CDR3 nucleotides: TGTGCCAGCAGTTCGGGACAGGGTACCGGGGAGCTGTTTTTT.

Ten or more counts support this clonotype. The chain uses TRBV6-5 and TRBJ1-1, with D maybe TRBD1 (5 bases). Germline V CDR1 and CDR2: MNHEY, SVGAGI. V lost 11 bases and J 6 bases, leaving 7 bases between the germline ends. CDR3 length equals 9 residues. Written as DNA, the CDR3 is TGTGCCGTGGGGGCTGAAGCTTTCTTT. Residues: CAVGAEAFF.

This clonotype was seen many times. The chain joins TRBV10-3 to TRBJ2-1; 13 bases line up with TRBD2. CDR1 and CDR2 (germline): ENHRY, SYGVKD. CDR3 size: 16 residues. Trimming at V came to 4 bases and at J to 9 bases, leaving 9 bases not matched to a gene. In DNA, the CDR3 is TGTGCCATCAGTGGCAAACTAGCGGGGGGGAGCCCTGAGCAGTTCTTC. As protein: CAISGKLAGGSPEQFF.

Turning to this clonotype: One base away lies a much larger clone, so this may be a sequencing read error. This chain connects TRBV25-1 to TRBJ2-1; D is uncertain. The V end lost 2 bases, the J end lost 8 bases, and 22 bases lay between the germline ends. Germline CDR1 MGHDK, CDR2 SYGVNS. The CDR3 extends over 17 amino acids. The CDR3 protein is CASSEGLGRTYYYEQFF. DNA for the CDR3: TGTGCCAGCAGTGAAGGTCTCGGACGGACCTATTACTATGAGCAGTTCTTC.

This clonotype was observed at least ten times. The genes are TRBV3-1 and TRBJ2-7; weak D call: TRBD2 (6 bases). CDR1 LGHDT and CDR2 YNNKEL come from the germline V gene (reference sequence). The CDR3 runs 14 residues. V was shortened by 4 bases and J by 6 bases, with 16 bases between the two germline ends. CDR3 DNA: TGTGCCAGCAGCCCCAAGTTCGGGGGTAGCGAGCAGTACTTC. Translation gives CASSPKFGGSEQYF.

Many counts were recorded for this clonotype. The V and J genes are TRBV5-1 and TRBJ2-3; 8 bases are shared with TRBD2. The CDR3 spans 17 residues. Germline values: CDR1 SGHRS, CDR2 YFSETQ. V lost 4 bases and J lost 0; bases outside the gene matches: 10. DNA of the CDR3: TGCGCCAGCAGCCTAGCCAGCGGGGGATCTAGCACAGATACGCAGTATTTT. Protein product: CASSLASGGSSTDTQYF.

This clonotype came up many times. This chain uses TRBV4-3 with TRBJ1-1; no clear D gene. V shed 5 bases and J shed 2 bases, with 12 bases lying between them. Per the germline V gene, CDR1 is LGHNA and CDR2 is YSLEER. The CDR3 is 14 amino acids. The CDR3 spells CASSVGLTNTEAFF. The CDR3 DNA follows: TGCGCCAGCAGCGTAGGGTTAACAAACACTGAAGCTTTCTTT.

This clonotype was picked up a small number of times. The rearrangement links TRBV20-1 to TRBJ2-4; 10 nucleotides line up with TRBD2. The CDR3 is 15 amino acids. Germline V lookup: CDR1 DFQATT, CDR2 SNEGSKA (reference sequence). Trimming cost V 5 bases and J 2 bases; bases outside gene matches: 6. The CDR3 nucleotides read TGCAGTGCTTGGACTAGCGGTCCACCCAAAAACATTCAGTACTTC. Its translation: CSAWTSGPPKNIQYF.